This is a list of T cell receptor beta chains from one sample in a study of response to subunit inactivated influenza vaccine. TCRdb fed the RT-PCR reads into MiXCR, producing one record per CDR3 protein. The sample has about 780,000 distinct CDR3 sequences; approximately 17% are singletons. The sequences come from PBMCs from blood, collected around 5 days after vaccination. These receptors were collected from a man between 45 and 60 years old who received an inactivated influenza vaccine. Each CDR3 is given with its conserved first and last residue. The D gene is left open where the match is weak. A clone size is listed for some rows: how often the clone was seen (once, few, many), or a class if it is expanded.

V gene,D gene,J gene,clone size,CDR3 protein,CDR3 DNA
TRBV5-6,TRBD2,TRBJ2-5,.,CASSRTSLQETQYF,TGTGCCAGCAGCCGGACTAGCCTCCAAGAGACCCAGTACTTC
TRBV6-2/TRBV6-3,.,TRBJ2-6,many,CASSLDRYSGANVLTF,TGTGCCAGCAGTCTTGACAGGTACTCTGGGGCCAACGTCCTGACTTTC
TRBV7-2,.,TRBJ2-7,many,CASSLQASTAPYEQYF,TGTGCCAGCAGCTTACAGGCTAGCACCGCGCCCTACGAGCAGTACTTC
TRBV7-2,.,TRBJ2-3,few,CASSRKLQGTDTQYF,TGTGCCAGCAGCCGGAAGCTACAGGGTACAGATACGCAGTATTTT
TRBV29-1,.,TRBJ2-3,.,CSVPVGGTDTQYF,TGCAGCGTTCCGGTTGGGGGTACAGATACGCAGTATTTT
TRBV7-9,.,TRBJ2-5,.,CASSLLTLGRETQYF,TGTGCCAGCAGCTTACTAACATTAGGACGGGAGACCCAGTACTTC
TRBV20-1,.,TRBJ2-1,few,CSAERGPFYNEQFF,TGCAGTGCAGAACGGGGGCCTTTCTACAATGAGCAGTTCTTC
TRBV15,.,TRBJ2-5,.,CATNRVAGQETQYF,TGTGCCACCAACCGGGTGGCGGGCCAAGAGACCCAGTACTTC
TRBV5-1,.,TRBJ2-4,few,CASSLNGSPLAKNIQYF,TGCGCCAGCAGCTTGAATGGCAGCCCACTAGCCAAAAACATTCAGTACTTC
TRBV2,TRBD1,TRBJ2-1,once,CASTLTIGQGYNEQFF,TGTGCCAGCACCCTAACAATCGGACAGGGTTACAATGAGCAGTTCTTC
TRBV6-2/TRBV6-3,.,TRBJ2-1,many,CASSYDLGSVLSPPSYNEQFF,TGTGCCAGCAGTTATGATCTTGGGTCCGTTTTATCTCCTCCGTCCTACAATGAGCAGTTCTTC
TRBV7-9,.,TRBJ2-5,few,CASSMETQYF,TGTGCCAGCAGCATGGAGACCCAGTACTTC
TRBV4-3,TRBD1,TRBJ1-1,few,CASSHLTGEAFF,TGCGCCAGCAGCCATTTGACAGGGGAAGCTTTCTTT
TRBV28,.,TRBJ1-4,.,CASSDRARLNEKLFF,TGTGCCAGCAGTGATAGGGCGCGATTAAATGAAAAACTGTTTTTT
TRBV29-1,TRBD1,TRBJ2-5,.,CSVETGAETQYF,TGCAGCGTTGAAACAGGGGCCGAGACCCAGTACTTC
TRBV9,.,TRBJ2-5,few,CASSVNFGTGETQYF,TGTGCCAGCAGCGTAAATTTCGGAACCGGGGAGACCCAGTACTTC
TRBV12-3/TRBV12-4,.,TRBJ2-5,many,CASSLTWGETQYF,TGTGCCAGCAGTCTAACATGGGGAGAGACCCAGTACTTC
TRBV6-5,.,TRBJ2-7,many,CASSFSVGDYEQYF,TGTGCCAGCAGTTTCTCGGTGGGTGACTACGAGCAGTACTTC
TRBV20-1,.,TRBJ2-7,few,CSARGADLYEQYF,TGCAGTGCTAGGGGGGCTGATTTGTACGAGCAGTACTTC
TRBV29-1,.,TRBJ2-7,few,CSVVSRVAYEQYF,TGCAGCGTTGTTAGTAGGGTCGCCTACGAGCAGTACTTC
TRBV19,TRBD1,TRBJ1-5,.,CASKLRGRRSNQPQHF,TGTGCCAGTAAATTAAGGGGGCGAAGGAGCAATCAGCCCCAGCATTTT
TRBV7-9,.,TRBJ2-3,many,CASSSQPSTDTQYF,TGTGCCAGCAGCTCACAGCCTTCCACAGATACGCAGTATTTT
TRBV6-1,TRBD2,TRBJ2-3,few,CASSGPPLAGGPGFTDTQYF,TGTGCCAGCAGTGGCCCCCCACTAGCGGGGGGTCCAGGGTTCACAGATACGCAGTATTTT
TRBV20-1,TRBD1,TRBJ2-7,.,CSALDRGVSYEQYF,TGCAGTGCACTTGACAGGGGGGTGTCCTACGAGCAGTACTTC
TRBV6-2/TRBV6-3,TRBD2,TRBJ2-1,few,CASSFFLYGGADNEQFF,TGTGCCAGCAGTTTCTTCCTTTACGGGGGGGCAGACAATGAGCAGTTCTTC
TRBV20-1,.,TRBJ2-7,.,CSARVFPGGSYEQYF,TGCAGTGCTAGAGTTTTTCCTGGTGGCAGTTACGAGCAGTACTTC
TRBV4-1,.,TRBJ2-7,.,CASSQDSTRAYEQYF,TGCGCCAGCAGCCAAGATTCGACGCGCGCCTACGAGCAGTACTTC
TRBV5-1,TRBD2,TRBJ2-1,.,CASSSRTSGSNEHFF,TGCGCCAGCAGTTCCCGGACTAGCGGGAGCAATGAGCACTTCTTC
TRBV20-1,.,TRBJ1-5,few,CSGIREVNQPQHF,TGCAGTGGTATCCGGGAGGTCAATCAGCCCCAGCATTTT
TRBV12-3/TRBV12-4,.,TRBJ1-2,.,CASGMGAGYGYTF,TGTGCCAGCGGAATGGGGGCGGGCTATGGCTACACCTTC
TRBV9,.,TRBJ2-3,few,CASSVDPSVDTQYF,TGTGCCAGCAGCGTAGATCCTAGCGTTGATACGCAGTATTTT
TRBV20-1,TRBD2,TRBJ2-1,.,CSARGASGEGNEQFF,TGCAGTGCTAGAGGCGCTAGCGGAGAGGGTAATGAGCAGTTCTTC
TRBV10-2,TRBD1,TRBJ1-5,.,CASSDGQGGPHQPQHF,TGCGCCAGCAGTGATGGTCAGGGGGGCCCTCACCAGCCCCAGCATTTT
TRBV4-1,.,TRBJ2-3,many,CASSQEGYSTDTQYF,TGCGCCAGCAGCCAAGAGGGCTATAGCACAGATACGCAGTATTTT
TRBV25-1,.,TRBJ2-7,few,CASRETGTSYEQYF,TGTGCCAGCAGGGAGACCGGGACCTCCTACGAGCAGTACTTC
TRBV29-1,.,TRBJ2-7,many,CSVNYSYEQYF,TGCAGCGTGAATTATTCCTACGAGCAGTACTTC
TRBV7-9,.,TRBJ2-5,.,CASSTPGPETSQYF,TGTGCCAGCAGCACACCGGGACCAGAAACGTCCCAGTACTTC
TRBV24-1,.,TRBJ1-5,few,CATSGEGFNQPQHF,TGTGCCACCAGTGGAGAGGGCTTCAATCAGCCCCAGCATTTT
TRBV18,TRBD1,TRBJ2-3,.,CASSPDNLQGQGNF,TGTGCCAGCTCACCAGATAATTTACAAGGACAGGGGAATTTT
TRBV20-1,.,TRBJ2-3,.,CSARVQGPDTQYF,TGCAGTGCTAGAGTTCAGGGCCCAGATACGCAGTATTTT
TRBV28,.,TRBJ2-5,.,CASSLTQPVETQYF,TGTGCCAGCAGTTTAACCCAGCCCGTGGAGACCCAGTACTTC
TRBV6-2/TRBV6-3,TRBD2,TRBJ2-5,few,CASIRGGAETQYF,TGTGCCAGCATCCGGGGGGGGGCAGAGACCCAGTACTTC
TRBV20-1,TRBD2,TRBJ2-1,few,CSANIQSAGARNEQFF,TGCAGTGCCAATATACAGTCAGCGGGAGCGAGGAATGAGCAGTTCTTC
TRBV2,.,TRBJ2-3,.,CASKGVDTQYF,TGTGCCAGCAAGGGGGTAGATACGCAGTATTTT